This T cell receptor beta chain was captured in a study of blood T cell repertoires in COVID-19. In the study overall: Sites in the United States, Italy and Spain provided acute and convalescent COVID-19 samples. T cells, B-cell-depleted T cells, or PBMCs provided the cDNA or gDNA that served as material.

Per the original methods: Reference gene primer amplification gave nucleated cell count estimates. The protocol was immunoSEQ multiplex PCR, while the TCRdb copy is restricted to in-frame clones and leaves out a portion. That table gives V, J and clone size, and the DNA gave D and trimming. The sample lists some 200,000 clones; approximately 90% were seen once. Losses at the gene ends were 6 bases for V and 7 bases for J; bases not matched to a gene: 8. The CDR3 loop spans 15 amino acids. Germline loops: CDR1 SNHLY, CDR2 FYNNEI. The receptor was isolated from a man between 18 and 29 years old with active or convalescent COVID-19. The V call is TRBV2, the J call TRBJ1-6; 8 nucleotides match TRBD1. The sample comprised peripheral blood. This CDR3 is CASRGDRFPNSPLHF. The DNA of the CDR3 is TGTGCCAGCAGGGGGGACAGGTTCCCAAATTCACCCCTCCACTTT. Full variable domain (missing parts from reference TRBV2 and TRBJ1-6): EPEVTQTPSHQVTQMGQEVILRCVPISNHLYFYWYRQILGQKVEFLVSFYNNEISEKSEIFDDQFSVERPDGSNFTLKIRSTKLEDSAMYFCASRGDRFPNSPLHFGNGTRLTVT.